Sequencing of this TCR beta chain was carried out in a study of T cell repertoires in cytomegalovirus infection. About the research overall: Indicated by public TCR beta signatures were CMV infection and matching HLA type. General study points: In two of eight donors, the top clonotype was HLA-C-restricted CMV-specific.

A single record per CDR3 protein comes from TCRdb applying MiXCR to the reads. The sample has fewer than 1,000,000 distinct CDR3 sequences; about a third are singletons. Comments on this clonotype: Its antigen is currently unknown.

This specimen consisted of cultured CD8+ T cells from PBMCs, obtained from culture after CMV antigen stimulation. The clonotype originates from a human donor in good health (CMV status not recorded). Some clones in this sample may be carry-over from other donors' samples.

Written as DNA, the CDR3 is TGTGCCAGCACCTTGGAGGAAAAGGTTTTTCAAGAGACCCAGTACTTC. Protein: CASTLEEKVFQETQYF. The chain recombines TRBV7-9 with TRBJ2-5, with D perhaps matching TRBD2 (5 bases). V was pared by 7 bases and J by 2 bases, with 20 bases between. This CDR3 is built from 16 residues. The germline V gene has CDR1 SEHNR and CDR2 FQNEAQ (reference sequence).